This section outlines one T cell receptor beta chain sequence together with its context. Its matching antigen is unknown. A junction end diverges from the germline sequence, so it may reflect a read error. CDR1 is SNHLY, CDR2 FYNNEI, per germline. The CDR3 totals 12 residues. Original methodology: ImmunoSEQ supplied junction-only sequences lacking quality scores, so filtering was different. Sequencing was performed with immunoSEQ multiplex PCR; in TCRdb, only in-frame clones are kept and a portion is missing. The V and J calls and clone size are taken from that table; D and trimming were inferred from the DNA. The sample records 500,000 to 550,000 clones, 95% to 97% being singletons. The data originate from a study of shared clonotypes between healthy human individuals. Study context: Each donor's CD8 memory used one plate, CD8 naive two, each CD4 subset three.

Study outcomes and limitations: Compared with clonotypes that all four donors shared, non-shared clonotypes had lower generation probabilities. Large sequencing depth failed to make sorted-subset sequencing complete, rarefaction showed.

This sequence joins TRBV2 and TRBJ1-3; no clear D gene. Sequenced input: naive CD4+ T cells sorted from blood. Subset indicated: CD45RA+ positively selected. The source of this sequence is a woman aged 25 to 39 in good health. As DNA, the CDR3 is TGCGGCGCTAGGGCCGATGGAAACACCATATATTTT. Its protein product is CGARADGNTIYF. Full variable domain (rest looked up from reference TRBV2 and TRBJ1-3): EPEVTQTPSHQVTQMGQEVILRCVPISNHLYFYWYRQILGQKVEFLVSFYNNEISEKSEIFDDQFSVERPDGSNFTLKIRSTKLEDSAMYFCGARADGNTIYFGEGSWLTVV.